The rows below give T cell receptor beta chains drawn from one sample of a study of response to subunit inactivated influenza vaccine. TCRdb fed the RT-PCR reads into MiXCR, producing one record per CDR3 protein. The sample yields 560,000 or so distinct CDR3 sequences, 6% to 9% seen once. The starting material was PBMCs from blood, obtained roughly 24 months after vaccination. The origin of the receptors is a man aged 45-69 years who received an inactivated influenza vaccine. Each CDR3 is given with its conserved first and last residue. The order of the fields is V gene, J gene, CDR3 protein.

TRBV7-8	TRBJ2-3	CASSSRGRADTQYF
TRBV20-1	TRBJ2-1	CSARDPVRVEQFF
TRBV20-1	TRBJ2-2	CSARDLLAGVAGELFF
TRBV6-2/TRBV6-3	TRBJ2-7	CASSYINLGGEQYF
TRBV6-5	TRBJ2-3	CASSYRRRTDTQYF
TRBV29-1	TRBJ2-7	CSVSGLAGYEQYF
TRBV28	TRBJ2-2	CASSLRQGLAVTGELFF
TRBV7-2	TRBJ2-7	CASRLSGGSSYEQYF
TRBV6-2/TRBV6-3	TRBJ2-1	CASSAGTGTEQFF
TRBV12-3/TRBV12-4	TRBJ2-1	CASSLVFNEQFF
TRBV20-1	TRBJ2-7	CSAQRGYDEQYF
TRBV24-1	TRBJ2-1	CATSDLGTYNEQFF
TRBV29-1	TRBJ1-1	CSVPGQGQNTEAFF
TRBV6-1	TRBJ2-6	CASSDKGQRANVLTF
TRBV25-1	TRBJ1-6	CASSEQGVSSPLHF
TRBV5-6	TRBJ2-3	CASSALDSYNTQYF
TRBV28	TRBJ2-7	CASSPTTGSEQYF
TRBV29-1	TRBJ1-2	CSVAWQGINYGYTF
TRBV2	TRBJ1-1	CASTWTGGGTEAFF
TRBV20-1	TRBJ2-2	CSARDLPRMNTGELFF
TRBV20-1	TRBJ2-1	CSARGGLQGGIEQFF
TRBV7-2	TRBJ2-7	CASSLWWSGSYEQYF
TRBV12-3/TRBV12-4	TRBJ2-1	CASGGFYNEQFF
TRBV5-1	TRBJ2-2	CASSLGLTGGASGELFF
TRBV5-1	TRBJ2-7	CASSHRGQGSYEQYF
TRBV4-2	TRBJ2-7	CASSQDYLAGGVGYEQYF
TRBV20-1	TRBJ2-7	CSAREAGWGPEQYF
TRBV6-1	TRBJ2-3	CASSPGTGGSADTQYF
TRBV5-1	TRBJ2-7	CASTGDYEQYF
TRBV7-2	TRBJ1-2	CASSFQGRNYGHTF
TRBV5-1	TRBJ1-1	CASSTGQPNTEAFF
TRBV19	TRBJ1-2	CASSTGLPNYGYTF
TRBV5-1	TRBJ1-6	CASSLDVRRPTNNSPLHF
TRBV24-1	TRBJ2-2	CATSDLWGNTGELFF
TRBV6-2/TRBV6-3	TRBJ1-1	CASSYGLGMNTEAFF
TRBV4-2	TRBJ2-2	CASSQSTKNTGELFF
TRBV30	TRBJ1-1	CAWSVQREAFF
TRBV11-2	TRBJ2-2	CASSPTGTRATGELFF
TRBV5-1	TRBJ2-7	CASKNLTAALGEQYF
TRBV12-3/TRBV12-4	TRBJ2-5	CASSIAGGQETQYF
TRBV6-1	TRBJ1-5	CASSRRRNSNQPQHF
TRBV7-9	TRBJ2-7	CASSLDWGTDSYEQYF
TRBV28	TRBJ1-5	CASSFKTYSNQPQHF
TRBV20-1	TRBJ1-1	CRTDLNTEAFF
TRBV20-1	TRBJ1-6	CSAATGGANSPLHF
TRBV20-1	TRBJ1-2	CSAREKTAGRHYGYTF
TRBV28	TRBJ1-4	CATTRTTNEKLFF
TRBV4-2	TRBJ1-2	CASSQEFGQNYGYTF
TRBV20-1	TRBJ2-5	CSASPGQELTQYF
TRBV28	TRBJ1-5	CASSHGPYSNQPQHF